Below are 25 T cell receptor beta chains sequenced from a single sample in a study of CD8 T cells in ankylosing spondylitis. TCRdb reprocessed the 5' RACE reads with MiXCR, giving one entry per CDR3 protein. Of 200,000 to 250,000 distinct CDR3 sequences in the sample, 10% were seen once. The sequencing sample was made of blood, either unsorted or a sorted T cell fraction (not recorded which). Every receptor here comes from a male donor with ankylosing spondylitis or in good health (not recorded which).

This clonotype has at least ten counts. The rearrangement joins TRBV12-3 or TRBV12-4 to TRBJ1-6, with D unresolved. V dropped 6 bases and J dropped 8 bases, with 14 bases sitting between them. The CDR3 has 14 amino acids. CDR3 in DNA: TGTGCCAGCAGACCGTCCCTCGGGGATTCACCCCTCCACTTT. Translation: CASRPSLGDSPLHF.

CDR3 DNA sequence: TGTGCCAGCAGTAGCCTTGGTTCGACCTCCTATGACTCTGGCTACACCTTC. Its translation: CASSSLGSTSYDSGYTF. The chain has TRBV6-1 and TRBJ1-2; D not resolved. This CDR3 is 17 amino acids long. V was shortened by 5 bases and J by 7 bases, with 26 bases between the two germline ends. In germline, CDR1 is MNHNS, CDR2 SASEGT.

This clonotype appeared many times. The CDR3 here is CSVEDREGRNEQFF. CDR3 bases: TGCAGCGTTGAAGATCGTGAGGGCCGCAATGAGCAGTTCTTC. V usage is TRBV29-1 and J usage is TRBJ2-1; D is perhaps TRBD2 (5 bases). The ends were cut back, 0 bases at V and 6 bases at J, with 12 bases in the middle. Germline CDR1 and CDR2: SQVTM and ANQGSEA. The CDR3 has 14 amino acids.

This clonotype occurred many times. The rearrangement links TRBV10-3 to TRBJ2-1; D ambiguous. The germline V and J ends were trimmed by 4 bases and 6 bases, with 13 bases remaining between them. The CDR3 runs to 14 residues. Germline values: CDR1 ENHRY, CDR2 SYGVKD. CDR3 sequence: CAISAGGPANEQFF. Here the CDR3 DNA reads TGTGCCATCAGTGCCGGTGGTCCGGCCAATGAGCAGTTCTTC.

V gene TRBV29-1 combines with J gene TRBJ2-7; 7 bases line up with TRBD2. Germline V CDR1 and CDR2: SQVTM, ANQGSEA. Germline trimming cut 4 bases from V and 5 bases from J; bases unmatched to any gene: 5. The CDR3 is 12 residues long. In nucleotides, the CDR3 is TGCAGCGTTGTTGGCGGGAGCGACGAGCAGTACTTC. The encoded protein is CSVVGGSDEQYF.

This clonotype was seen at least ten times. This chain joins TRBV25-1 and TRBJ2-1; D might be TRBD2 (6 bases). The CDR3 spans 12 residues. Germline V CDR1 and CDR2: MGHDK, SYGVNS. Trimming left V 4 bases short and J 6 bases short, with 7 bases between. In nucleotides, the CDR3 is TGTGCCAGCAGTGGCGGGGTCAATGAGCAGTTCTTC. This encodes CASSGGVNEQFF.

There are many counts of this clonotype. The chain couples TRBV6-5 to TRBJ1-6, with D tentatively TRBD1 (6 bases). Germline CDR1 and CDR2: MNHEY and SVGAGI. Trimming took off 3 bases at V and 9 bases at J, with 15 bases between the two ends. The CDR3 contains 15 residues. DNA of the CDR3: TGTGCCAGCAGTTATGACAGGCGGAAGATTTCACCCCTCCACTTT. It yields the protein CASSYDRRKISPLHF.

This clonotype was detected ten times or more. The chain employs TRBV12-3 or TRBV12-4 and TRBJ2-1, with D tentatively TRBD1 (6 bases). V lost 3 bases and J 8 bases, leaving 8 bases between the germline ends. The CDR3 length is 12 residues. CDR3 in amino acids: CASSFKGDEQFF. CDR3 bases: TGTGCCAGCAGTTTTAAGGGGGATGAGCAGTTCTTC.

The table lists this clonotype with many counts. The V and J genes are TRBV7-2 and TRBJ2-3, with TRBD2 as a possible D gene (6 bases). Germline V gene lookup returns CDR1 SGHTA and CDR2 FQGNSA. This CDR3 contains 16 residues. Trimming took 1 base from V and 1 from J, leaving 12 bases between them. CDR3 in amino acids: CASSLGHSGRTDTQYF. The DNA of the CDR3 is TGTGCCAGCAGCTTAGGGCACAGCGGGCGCACAGATACGCAGTATTTT.

The table lists this clonotype with many counts. The chain is built from TRBV7-9 and TRBJ2-1, with D perhaps matching TRBD1 or TRBD2 (6 bases each). CDR1 is SEHNR, CDR2 FQNEAQ, per germline (reference sequence). The CDR3 length is 14 residues. With 5 bases removed from V and 4 bases from J, the gap between germline ends came to 12 bases. CDR3 amino acids: CASSVGGRYNEQFF. The CDR3 DNA reads as TGTGCCAGCAGCGTCGGGGGCAGGTACAATGAGCAGTTCTTC.

This clonotype has ten or more counts. The genes are TRBV20-1 and TRBJ1-1; D is perhaps TRBD1 (6 bases). There are 13 residues in the CDR3. Trimming took 5 bases from V and 2 from J, leaving 12 bases between them. The germline CDR1 and CDR2 sequences are DFQATT and SNEGSKA (reference sequence). The CDR3, as DNA: TGCAGTGCTTCCAGGACAGCTAACACTGAAGCTTTCTTT. Protein sequence: CSASRTANTEAFF.

This clonotype was detected many times. The chain carries TRBV12-3 or TRBV12-4 and TRBJ2-1, with TRBD2 matching over 12 bases. The CDR3 totals 15 residues. Unmatched junction bases numbered 7, after V lost 6 bases and J lost 7 bases. CDR3 sequence: CASRLAGGWVNEQFF. The CDR3 nucleotides are TGTGCCAGCAGACTAGCGGGGGGTTGGGTGAATGAGCAGTTCTTC.

This clonotype showed up just a few times. V usage is TRBV29-1 and J usage is TRBJ2-3, with 11 nucleotides matching TRBD2. Germline CDR1 is SQVTM and CDR2 is ANQGSEA. Germline trimming cut 6 bases from V and 3 bases from J; bases unmatched to any gene: 5. There are 14 residues in the CDR3. The DNA for the CDR3 is TGCAGCGTCTCACTAGCGGGGGTAACAGATACGCAGTATTTT. Amino acids: CSVSLAGVTDTQYF.

This clonotype was counted many times. This sequence joins TRBV6-5 and TRBJ2-5; TRBD1 or TRBD2 may be the D gene (5 bases each). Between the trimmed V and J ends, which lost 0 bases and 0 bases, there was a span of 8 bases. Per the germline V gene, CDR1 is MNHEY and CDR2 is SVGAGI. This CDR3 is 15 amino acids long. CDR3 sequence reads: CASSYSGRYQETQYF. CDR3 sequence (DNA): TGTGCCAGCAGTTACTCGGGACGGTACCAAGAGACCCAGTACTTC.

The chain couples TRBV12-5 to TRBJ1-1; D gene unclear. The CDR3 is 9 residues long. CDR1 and CDR2 from the germline V gene are LGHNT and FRNRAP. V was pared by 5 bases and J by 9 bases, with 4 bases between. The chain's CDR3 is CASGPQAFF. As DNA, the CDR3 is TGTGCTAGTGGTCCGCAAGCTTTCTTT.

This clonotype was counted at least ten times. This chain joins TRBV2 and TRBJ2-1; unclear D gene. Germline-derived CDR1 and CDR2 are SNHLY and FYNNEI. The CDR3 is 14 amino acids. V lost 4 bases, J lost 0 bases, and 7 bases lay in between. The CDR3 DNA reads as TGTGCCAGCAGTGGCATGGCCTCCTACAATGAGCAGTTCTTC. It specifies CASSGMASYNEQFF.

The sample holds many counts of this clonotype. V and J are TRBV12-3 or TRBV12-4 and TRBJ2-1, with D possibly being TRBD1 or TRBD2 (5 bases each). The V and J ends lost 6 bases and 1 base respectively, with 10 bases between them. The CDR3 has 14 amino acids. The CDR3 here is CASSFGGSYNEQFF. The CDR3 nucleotides read TGTGCCAGCAGCTTTGGGGGTTCCTACAATGAGCAGTTCTTC.

This clonotype showed up many times. This chain links TRBV9 with TRBJ1-2; tentatively, D is TRBD1 (6 bases). From germline, CDR1 is SGDLS and CDR2 YYNGEE. V was shortened by 0 bases and J by 4 bases, with 13 bases between the two germline ends. CDR3 length equals 15 residues. The CDR3 bases are TGTGCCAGCAGCGTAGTGGGGGGCGGCGGCTATGGCTACACCTTC. Protein product: CASSVVGGGGYGYTF.

This clonotype has more than one count but fewer than ten. V is TRBV4-1 and J is TRBJ2-1, with D maybe TRBD1 (5 bases). V was cut by 0 bases and J by 10 bases, with 10 bases left in between. CDR3 length: 13 residues. In germline, CDR1 is MGHRA, CDR2 YSYEKL. The CDR3 protein is CASSQDPGLEQFF. CDR3 bases: TGCGCCAGCAGCCAAGACCCAGGGCTCGAGCAGTTCTTC.

The table lists this clonotype with many counts. This rearrangement joins TRBV7-2 to TRBJ2-5; D remains ambiguous. Trimming stripped 3 bases from V and 4 bases from J, with 9 bases between. From germline, CDR1 is SGHTA and CDR2 FQGNSA. This CDR3 has 13 residues. The CDR3 coding sequence is TGTGCCAGCAGCTTTGGCCCGGGAGAGACCCAGTACTTC. The encoded protein is CASSFGPGETQYF.

This clonotype was detected a few times. The rearrangement links TRBV3-1 to TRBJ1-2, with D hard to call. Germline V lookup: CDR1 LGHDT, CDR2 YNNKEL (reference sequence). Between the trimmed V and J ends, which lost 4 bases and 0 bases, there was a span of 9 bases. This CDR3 is built from 14 residues. The DNA of the CDR3 is TGTGCCAGCAGCCCCCCCCGGCCTAACTATGGCTACACCTTC. Its protein is CASSPPRPNYGYTF.

This clonotype was counted at least ten times. This chain uses TRBV25-1 with TRBJ1-2; no definite D call. The V gene's germline CDR1 is MGHDK and CDR2 SYGVNS. Trimming shortened V by 3 bases and J by 5 bases, and 10 bases separated the two germline ends. CDR3 length equals 13 residues. CDR3 sequence (DNA): TGTGCCAGCAGTGATACCTTTCCTTATGGCTACACCTTC. Encoded protein: CASSDTFPYGYTF.

This clonotype was counted at least ten times. The CDR3 DNA sequence: TGTGCCTGGAGTGTTGGGGTGGGAACTGAAGCTTTCTTT. The encoded protein is CAWSVGVGTEAFF. The V and J genes are TRBV30 and TRBJ1-1; D remains ambiguous. This CDR3 region has 13 residues. Germline loops: CDR1 GTSNPN, CDR2 SVGIG (reference sequence). Trimming took 0 bases from V and 5 from J, leaving 10 bases between them.

This clonotype has at least ten counts. The chain carries TRBV15 and TRBJ2-7, with 7 bases matching TRBD1. This CDR3 has 14 amino acids. Germline CDR1 and CDR2: LNHNV and YYDKDF (reference sequence). The V segment lost 4 bases and the J segment 4 bases; nucleotides outside the gene matches: 7. CDR3 sequence (DNA): TGTGCCACCAGCACCCGGGACAGTTTTTACGAGCAGTACTTC. The encoded protein is CATSTRDSFYEQYF. The full variable domain, with the rest looked up from reference TRBV15 and TRBJ2-7, is DAMVIQNPRYQVTQFGKPVTLSCSQTLNHNVMYWYQQKSSQAPKLLFHYYDKDFNNEADTPDNFQSRRPNTSFCFLDIRSPGLGDTAMYLCATSTRDSFYEQYFGPGTRLTVT.

Comment on this clonotype: The germline gene is not matched at one end of the junction; a read error may be the cause. J is TRBJ2-7 and V is TRBV6-1, with D tentatively TRBD1 or TRBD2 (5 bases each). Germline V gene sequence: CDR1 MNHNS, CDR2 SASEGT. This CDR3 is built from 15 residues. For the CDR3, the DNA is TGTGTCAGCACCCTCGAGGGGCCTTTCCCCTACGAGCAGTACTTC. This translates into CVSTLEGPFPYEQYF.